This T cell receptor beta chain is from a study of cytomegalovirus exposure and HLA in healthy donors (dated by TCRdb to about 2017). Study-wide context: An earlier analysis of approximately 640 of the donors reported 250 to 300 Gb of sequence data and 100 million to 140 million unique TCR beta sequences from roughly 180 million T cells. The study used immunosequencing to profile the T cell repertoires of hundreds of subjects and linked those repertoires to cytomegalovirus serostatus. An earlier analysis of some 500 of the donors used high-throughput TCR beta sequencing to judge whether each TCR beta V gene segment behaved as functional or pseudogenic. Both class I and class II loci were covered by HLA typing, at four-digit resolution. Among the approximately 420 genotyped donors, around 81% belonged to the genetic ancestry cluster associated with self-reported Caucasian donors. Donor age, sex, ethnicity and CMV serostatus were compiled alongside the repertoire data. Every repertoire in the discovery cohort had been generated on one and the same sequencing platform. Among roughly 400 genotyped donors of the cohort, an average of about 240,000 unique TCR beta nucleotide sequences were sequenced per donor, roughly 20% of them non-productive. Roughly 300 gigabases of sequencing data and around 85 million unique TCR sequences made up an early release that covered 500 to 650 HLA-typed donors. The study aimed to test whether cataloging public T cell receptors could reveal signatures of past pathogen exposure. In a later genetic analysis, genome-wide SNP genotypes for about three fifths of the roughly 670 donors were used, and that subset was treated as a discovery cohort. High-throughput TCR immunosequencing, statistical association of individual TCRs with disease status, and machine learning were combined to predict cytomegalovirus infection status. Because of strong linkage in the cohort, five DR-DQ haplotypes were treated as single units for association and clustering. In addition to the first cohort of 666 subjects, a separate validation cohort of 120 different subjects was used. To study patterns of TCR occurrence, a later analysis re-analyzed previously published TCR beta repertoires from several hundred donors and added high-resolution HLA genotyping. The number of donors typed differed by locus, with 629-630 for A, B, C, DRB1 and DQB1, about 500 for DQA1, 600 to 610 for DPA1, and 450 to 480 for DPB1. The later analysis used no new phenotypic data to find candidate immune exposures, relying instead on TCR beta sequences and their occurrence across donors.

Trimmed from V: 4 bases; trimmed from J: 4 bases; junction bases lacking a gene match: 8. Including cysteine and phenylalanine, the CDR3 has 15 amino acids. Only the CDR3 DNA is retained, 45 bases long and in frame from the first base. CDR1 is given as MNHEY and CDR2 as SVGAGI, both from the germline V gene. The cohort was made up of hundreds of healthy bone marrow donors. At the time of sampling, every cohort member was nominally healthy, though immune exposures that went unrecorded were likely present. The donor was CMV seropositive and was included in the group of 250 to 350 seropositive cohort members. A peripheral blood sample was collected from each donor, and TCR beta sequencing was performed on peripheral blood mononuclear cells. Genomic DNA was extracted from the blood cell samples with the Qiagen DNeasy Blood Extraction Kit. Concerning this clone itself: What antigen it recognizes has not been identified. No much larger clone is present one base from it, and per-base qualities are unavailable.

Library generation was performed with the immunoSEQ multiplex PCR assay. A mixture of 60 forward primers for TCR Vbeta segments and 13 reverse primers for TCR Jbeta segments was used in the multiplex PCR. The CDR3 region of rearranged TCR beta genes was amplified from genomic DNA with a multiplex PCR assay. Amplified TCR beta libraries were sequenced as 87-base-pair reads on the Illumina HiSeq System. The source study handled its data this way. Across the 670 or so repertoires, a later analysis counted 60 million to 90 million unique TCR beta chains, around 11 million of which were shared by at least two donors. Raw reads were error-corrected and collapsed into unique sequences by a nearest-neighbor algorithm in which closely related sequences were merged to remove PCR and sequencing errors. V, D and J gene segments were assigned by aligning CDR3 sequences to IMGT reference sequences. For a sequence to be retained, a match of at least six nucleotides was required to both a V gene segment and a J gene segment. A rearrangement counted as productive if the CDR3 had no stop codons and remained in frame with V and J, and every other rearrangement counted as non-productive. CDR3 was defined according to IMGT convention as the region running from the second conserved V-encoded cysteine to the conserved J-encoded phenylalanine. The earlier analysis of fewer than 700 of the donors excluded sequences that lacked an unambiguous match to a single V gene segment. An earlier analysis of fewer than 650 of the donors classified V segments as functional when productive rearrangements were above 56.7% and as segregating when the standard deviation between donors was above 5%. A statistical classification framework was built for diagnosing cytomegalovirus status from the catalog of TCR beta chain sequences. In a later analysis, TCR nucleotide sequences were compared against IMGT/GENE-DB human TR gene sequences so that V and J genes could be assigned. In a later analysis, CDR3 sequences and most-parsimonious VDJ recombination scenarios were assigned using the TCRdist pipeline. In a later analysis, each TCR beta chain was defined by its CDR3 amino acid sequence together with its V-gene family, and reads lacking a unique V-gene family were excluded. A later analysis removed 592 highly shared, low-generation-probability nucleotide sequences to deal with suspected cross-contamination and a sequencing artifact. In a later analysis, a clonal expansion index was calculated for each public chain from normalized within-repertoire ranks of inferred template counts. In a later analysis, generation probabilities were computed using a VDJ recombination model fitted to out-of-frame rearrangements, and the results were checked against IGoR. Hypergeometric tests were used in a later analysis to score TCR-TCR, TCR-HLA and TCR-CMV co-occurrence, with a repertoire-size bias correction applied to the TCR pairs. To estimate false discovery rates, a later analysis permuted the HLA or CMV assignments 20 times. In a later analysis, co-occurring TCRs were grouped with DBSCAN, and TCRdist sequence similarity was added when clustering was performed within HLA-allele-positive subsets. For co-occurrence clustering, repertoires with fewer than 30,000 or more than 120,000 public chains were excluded, along with five repertoires with anomalous nucleotide sharing. This is the immuneACCESS table as TCRdb keeps it, with only in-frame sequences that have V and J called. A part of the clones is gone; compared with another copy, unresolved V genes explain less than half, and the rest is unexplained. V, J and clone size derive from that table, while D and trimming were established from the DNA sequence. In all, the sample holds 120,000 to 150,000 clones, and about three quarters of those were seen once. 3% of the sample comes from the top ten.

The paper as a whole reports these results and caveats: In a later genetic analysis, a missense DCLRE1C variant was associated with V-gene and J-gene trimming of TCR beta chains, and the association was replicated in an independent cohort. Linkage disequilibrium might explain the correlated functional status among segregating V segments, but an unknown experimental factor could not be excluded. Roughly uniform sequencing depth across donors was assumed in presence/absence analyses, although this assumption may not hold. The study gave a list of 150 to 200 TCR beta chains associated with cytomegalovirus. When HLA alleles, especially DR and DQ, strongly co-occurred, TCR associations were difficult to assign to individual alleles. A later analysis reported that several top co-occurrence clusters appeared linked to parvovirus B19, influenza, CMV and Epstein-Barr virus. Because HLA typing was missing for some donors at each locus, association tests included only the typed subset. The 87-base-pair reads could not distinguish some IMGT-functional V segments, including TRBV6-2 and TRBV6-3, so those segments were excluded. Across donors, most TCR sequences were observed very rarely, whereas some public TCRs were present in many individuals. For the cohort, immune exposure information was limited to CMV serostatus. In a later analysis, most CMV-associated TCR beta chains were found to appear HLA-restricted, with HLA associations seemingly driven largely by CMV exposure. A cluster of highly shared sequence variants was judged likely to be a technical artifact of the sequencing pipeline. The classifier was reported to diagnose cytomegalovirus status with high specificity and sensitivity in both the original cohort and the validation cohort. According to the authors, the approach could potentially be generalized to other disease states and immunological phenotypes. In vitro tests confirmed that a few of the cytomegalovirus-associated TCR beta chains recognize cytomegalovirus antigens. In a later analysis, HLA-associated TCR beta chains showed more clonal expansion and lower generation probabilities than non-associated chains that were equally common. Broadly in line with IMGT annotations, most TCR beta V segments showed up in productive rearrangements about 90% or about 30% of the time in an earlier analysis of roughly 590 of the donors. In a later analysis, TCR association rates were found to vary across HLA loci, with the most associated TCRs seen for DRB1 alleles and the fewest for HLA-C alleles. A further reported finding was that TCR beta sequences accurately predicted the HLA-A and HLA-B alleles for most subjects in the first cohort. Because counts were too low, 15 to 20 rarely observed V segments, including chromosome 9 orphons, were left out of the earlier analysis of 587 of the donors. In a later analysis, about 17,000 TCR beta sequences were associated with specific HLA alleles at a false discovery rate of 0.05. Compared with the approximately 700-donor mean, donors in an Asian-associated ancestry cluster had fewer N-insertions in productive TCRs, according to a later genetic analysis. This cohort had only TCR beta chains sequenced, and the lack of alpha or paired-chain data limited which features could be detected.

Sample: PBMCs. The rearranged segments are TRBV6-5 and TRBJ2-5, and TRBD2 aligns with 8 junction nucleotides. The TCR sequence derives from a middle-aged man in good health and CMV-seropositive. For the CDR3, the sequence is CASSSLAGQGETQYF. In nucleotides, the sequence is TGTGCCAGCAGTTCTTTAGCGGGGCAGGGAGAGACCCAGTACTTC.